This entry concerns a single T cell receptor (beta chain). The source of the sample is a study of blood T cell repertoires in COVID-19. CDR3 length: 16 residues. In germline, CDR1 is KGHSH, CDR2 LQKENI. After removal of 3 bases from V and 3 bases from J, the junction contained 8 bases not matched to a gene. Measured with immunoSEQ multiplex PCR; TCRdb has only the in-frame clones, and not every one. This table has about 330,000 clones, over 75% appearing once. The rearrangement links TRBV18 to TRBJ1-5, with TRBD1 matching over 7 bases. Source material: PBMCs or T cells enriched from blood (not recorded which). The receptor's source is a man younger than 45 who had recovered from COVID-19. CDR3 sequence (DNA): TGTGCCAGCTCACCCCGAAACAGGGGTAACAATCAGCCCCAGCATTTT. This gives the protein CASSPRNRGNNQPQHF.